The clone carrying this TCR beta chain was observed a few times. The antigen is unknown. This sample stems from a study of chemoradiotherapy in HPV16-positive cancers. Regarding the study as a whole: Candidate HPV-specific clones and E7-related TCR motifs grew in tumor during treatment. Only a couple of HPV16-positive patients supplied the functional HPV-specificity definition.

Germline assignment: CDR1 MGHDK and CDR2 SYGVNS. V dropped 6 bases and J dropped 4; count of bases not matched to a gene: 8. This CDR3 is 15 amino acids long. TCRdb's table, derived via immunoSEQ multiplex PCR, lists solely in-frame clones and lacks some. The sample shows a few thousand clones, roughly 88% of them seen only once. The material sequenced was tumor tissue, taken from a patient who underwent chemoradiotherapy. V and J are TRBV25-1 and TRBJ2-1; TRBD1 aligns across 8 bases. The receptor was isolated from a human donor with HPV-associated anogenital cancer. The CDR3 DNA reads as TGTGCCAGCAGGGGACAGGCTATTACTTACAATGAGCAGTTCTTC. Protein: CASRGQAITYNEQFF.